The 10 T cell receptor beta chains reported below all come from one sample, sequenced in a study of blood T cell repertoires in COVID-19. Assay used: immunoSEQ multiplex PCR; TCRdb lists only in-frame clones, some missing. Among more than 200,000 clones listed, 84% were seen once. Sequenced material: PBMCs or T cells enriched from blood (not recorded which). Receptor source: a man in his sixties who had recovered from COVID-19.

This clone was observed a handful of times. V is TRBV30 and J is TRBJ1-1; TRBD1 might be the D (5 bases). V was shortened by 4 bases and J by 1 base, with 25 bases between the two germline ends. Germline V gene lookup returns CDR1 GTSNPN and CDR2 SVGIG (reference sequence). The CDR3 has 18 residues. The CDR3 coding sequence is TGTGCCTGGACACCCCAAGGGCGGGGGACCTATTGGAACACTGAAGCTTTCTTT. This encodes CAWTPQGRGTYWNTEAFF. The full variable domain, its missing parts supplied by reference TRBV30 and TRBJ1-1, is SQTIHQWPATLVQPVGSPLSLECTVEGTSNPNLYWYRQAAGRGLQLLFYSVGIGQISSEVPQNLSASRPQDRQFILSSKKLLLSDSGFYLCAWTPQGRGTYWNTEAFFGQGTRLTVV.

The CDR3 sequence: CATRGLDPDTEAFF. In DNA, the CDR3 is TGTGCCACCAGGGGGCTGGACCCGGACACTGAAGCTTTCTTT. The gene calls are TRBV24-1 and TRBJ1-1; weak D call: TRBD1 (5 bases). The CDR3 is 14 residues long. Germline lookup yields CDR1 KGHDR and CDR2 SFDVKD. Trimming cost V 7 bases and J 3 bases, with 14 bases left between them.

The chain links TRBV9 to TRBJ1-1, with D perhaps matching TRBD1 (6 bases). The CDR3 totals 15 residues. V was cut by 4 bases and J by 1 base, with 14 bases left in between. CDR1 and CDR2 (germline): SGDLS, YYNGEE. The CDR3 region has the DNA TGTGCCAGCAGCACGTTACCACAGGGGAACACTGAAGCTTTCTTT. This gives the protein CASSTLPQGNTEAFF.

The V gene is TRBV5-1, the J gene TRBJ2-3; 7 bases are a match to TRBD1. Germline V gene data show CDR1 as SGHRS and CDR2 as YFSETQ. The CDR3 is 16 amino acids. With 4 bases clipped from V and 0 bases from J, the junction kept 8 bases outside the gene matches. CDR3 residues: CASSRTGESSTDTQYF. The CDR3 nucleotides are TGCGCCAGCAGCAGGACAGGTGAATCTAGCACAGATACGCAGTATTTT.

This clone occurred once. The chain couples TRBV27 to TRBJ1-1, with D possibly matching TRBD1 (5 bases). Germline CDR1 is MNHEY and CDR2 is SMNVEV (reference sequence). Deletions cut 6 bases from V and 3 bases from J, with 17 bases between. The CDR3 spans 15 residues. The CDR3 spells CASREVGGFDTEAFF. CDR3 sequence (DNA): TGTGCCAGCAGGGAGGTGGGGGGTTTTGACACTGAAGCTTTCTTT.

On this clone: The same CDR3 can be traced to other DNA sequences in this sample. The chain joins TRBV7-8 to TRBJ1-1, with D perhaps TRBD1 (5 bases). The V gene lost 1 base and the J gene lost 0 bases, with 9 bases spanning the gap. The germline V gene has CDR1 SGHVS and CDR2 FQNEAQ. The CDR3 has 15 amino acids. CDR3 bases: TGTGCCAGCAGCTTAGTTGGGGGGGTGAACACTGAAGCTTTCTTT. This codes for CASSLVGGVNTEAFF. Filled out from reference TRBV7-8 and TRBJ1-1, the complete variable domain reads GAGVSQSPRYKVAKRGQDVALRCDPISGHVSLFWYQQALGQGPEFLTYFQNEAQLDKSGLPSDRFFAERPEGSVSTLKIQRTQQEDSAVYLCASSLVGGVNTEAFFGQGTRLTVV.

This chain links TRBV5-4 with TRBJ1-3; 7 bases map to TRBD1. The CDR3 totals 13 residues. Germline lookup yields CDR1 SGHNT and CDR2 YYREEE (reference sequence). Trimming took 4 bases from V and 4 from J; bases not matched to a gene: 2. The CDR3 here is CASSQGQGNTIYF. The CDR3, as DNA: TGTGCCAGCAGCCAGGGACAGGGAAACACCATATATTTT.

The V call is TRBV19, the J call TRBJ1-6; the D gene is possibly TRBD1 (6 bases). CDR1 LNHDA and CDR2 SQIVND come from the germline V gene (reference sequence). V lost 3 bases, J lost 7 bases, and 10 bases lay in between. This CDR3 is built from 14 residues. CDR3 in DNA: TGTGCCAGTAGTATGAGGGACAAGAATTCACCCCTCCACTTT. Amino acids: CASSMRDKNSPLHF.

The V call is TRBV6-2 or TRBV6-3, the J call TRBJ2-2, with D possibly being TRBD1 (6 bases). The germline V gene has CDR1 MNHEY and CDR2 SVGEGT. The CDR3 loop spans 14 amino acids. V was shortened by 5 bases and J by 1 base, with 8 bases between the two germline ends. CDR3 region: CASSVDRNTGELFF. The CDR3 DNA reads TGTGCCAGCAGTGTGGACAGGAACACCGGGGAGCTGTTTTTT.

The chain couples TRBV23-1 to TRBJ2-1; no firm D call. TRBV23-1 is treated as an ORF (open reading frame) with a function not yet certain. V lost 0 bases and J lost 0, with 9 bases in between. There are 16 residues in the CDR3. CDR3 sequence reads: CASSQSSLSSYNEQFF. The CDR3 bases are TGCGCCAGCAGTCAATCAAGCCTAAGCTCCTACAATGAGCAGTTCTTC.